Following are 20 T cell receptor beta chains from one sample sequenced in a study of blood T cell repertoires in COVID-19. Sequencing was performed with immunoSEQ multiplex PCR; in TCRdb, only in-frame clones are kept and a portion is missing. Of over 250,000 clones in the sample, roughly 80% are singletons; the top ten hold 5%. The specimen sequenced was PBMCs or T cells enriched from blood (not recorded which). The receptors stem from a man aged 40-49 years who had been exposed to COVID-19.

The V call is TRBV18, the J call TRBJ2-7; no definite D call. The CDR3 consists of 14 residues. Germline values: CDR1 KGHSH, CDR2 LQKENI. Trimming took off 3 bases at V and 2 bases at J, with 11 bases between the two ends. The CDR3: CASSPSAQTYEQYF. As DNA, the CDR3 is TGTGCCAGCTCACCCTCGGCACAGACCTACGAGCAGTACTTC.

This clone was detected only once. V is TRBV11-3 and J is TRBJ2-6; a weak D match, TRBD1 (6 bases). V gave up 5 bases and J gave up 4 bases, with 15 bases separating them. The CDR3 extends over 16 amino acids. Germline CDR1 SGHNT, CDR2 YENEEA. The chain's CDR3 is CASSLMDSKGANVLTF. As DNA, the CDR3 is TGTGCCAGCAGCCTAATGGACAGTAAGGGGGCCAACGTCCTGACTTTC.

The rearrangement links TRBV27 to TRBJ2-1; D call uncertain. Per germline, CDR1 MNHEY and CDR2 SMNVEV (reference sequence). Trimming stripped 6 bases from V and 1 base from J, with 13 bases between. The length of the CDR3 is 15 residues. CDR3: CASSPERPSYNEQFF. The CDR3 nucleotides read TGTGCCAGCAGCCCAGAGCGTCCGTCCTACAATGAGCAGTTCTTC.

The V call is TRBV20-1, the J call TRBJ1-2; D unclear. V was clipped by 7 bases and J by 4 bases, with 10 bases between them. The CDR3 extends over 11 amino acids. The germline V gene encodes CDR1 DFQATT and CDR2 SNEGSKA (reference sequence). CDR3 protein: CSVPQPYGYTF. As DNA, the CDR3 is TGCAGTGTTCCACAGCCCTATGGCTACACCTTC.

The chain recombines TRBV19 with TRBJ1-5, with 7 bases aligning to TRBD1. V dropped 4 bases and J dropped 11; count of bases not matched to a gene: 5. Germline V gene sequence: CDR1 LNHDA, CDR2 SQIVND (reference sequence). The CDR3 is 12 amino acids. This CDR3 is CASSRNRGAQHF. For the CDR3, the DNA is TGTGCCAGTAGTAGGAACAGGGGAGCCCAGCATTTT.

V usage is TRBV5-1 and J usage is TRBJ2-6; the D gene is possibly TRBD1 (5 bases). Trimming shortened V by 2 bases and J by 3 bases, and 12 bases separated the two germline ends. The CDR3 covers 16 residues. Germline CDR1 SGHRS, CDR2 YFSETQ. The CDR3 DNA reads as TGCGCCAGCAGCTTTCATAGGGGTGATGGGGCCAACGTCCTGACTTTC. Translating gives CASSFHRGDGANVLTF.

V gene TRBV7-2 combines with J gene TRBJ2-2; perhaps TRBD1 as D (6 bases). Germline V CDR1 and CDR2: SGHTA, FQGNSA. CDR3 length: 17 amino acids. V lost 5 bases and J 0 bases, leaving 16 bases between the germline ends. CDR3 nucleotide sequence: TGTGCCAGCAGCAAACCCCTGGGACAATCGAACACCGGGGAGCTGTTTTTT. Translation: CASSKPLGQSNTGELFF.

The chain is built from TRBV11-3 and TRBJ2-3; maybe TRBD1 (6 bases). The V end was cut by 4 bases, the J end by 4 bases, with 9 bases between. Germline lookup yields CDR1 SGHNT and CDR2 YENEEA. The CDR3 is 13 amino acids. The CDR3 DNA sequence: TGTGCCAGCAGCTCAGCAGGGGCAGATACGCAGTATTTT. Amino acids: CASSSAGADTQYF.

The genes are TRBV19 and TRBJ2-4, with D tentatively TRBD1 (5 bases). This CDR3 comprises 17 residues. Germline CDR1 LNHDA, CDR2 SQIVND (reference sequence). The V gene lost 3 bases and the J gene lost 9 bases, with 24 bases spanning the gap. The CDR3 DNA reads TGTGCCAGTAGTATTATATCGCTTCCAGGGCAGGTTGGCATTCAGTACTTC. It specifies CASSIISLPGQVGIQYF.

This sequence joins TRBV10-3 and TRBJ1-5; D call uncertain. Germline CDR1 ENHRY, CDR2 SYGVKD. Trimming took off 0 bases at V and 0 bases at J, with 6 bases between the two ends. This CDR3 contains 15 residues. CDR3 region: CAISESADSNQPQHF. The CDR3 bases are TGTGCCATCAGTGAGTCGGCGGATAGCAATCAGCCCCAGCATTTT.

The CDR3 reads CASSLDSAGNTEAFF. The DNA of the CDR3 is TGCGCCAGCAGCTTGGATTCGGCGGGGAACACTGAAGCTTTCTTT. V is TRBV5-1 and J is TRBJ1-1; no definite D call. The CDR3 is 15 amino acids. Germline CDR1 is SGHRS and CDR2 is YFSETQ. V was pared by 0 bases and J by 1 base, with 10 bases between.

This chain joins TRBV3-1 (or the pseudogene TRBV3-2) and TRBJ2-7, with D possibly being TRBD1 (6 bases). The CDR3 contains 15 residues. V lost 1 base to trimming and J lost 1 base, with 11 bases between them. Germline V gene data show CDR1 as LGHDT and CDR2 as YNNKEL (reference sequence). The CDR3 reads CASSQAHGTSYEQYF. The CDR3 DNA reads TGTGCCAGCAGCCAAGCCCACGGGACATCCTACGAGCAGTACTTC.

The genes are TRBV2 and TRBJ1-6; no definite D call. CDR3 length: 14 residues. Per the germline V gene, CDR1 is SNHLY and CDR2 is FYNNEI. Trimming removed 6 bases from V and 9 bases from J, with 15 bases in between. The CDR3 loop is CASRMEVSGSPLHF. As DNA, the CDR3 is TGTGCCAGCAGAATGGAGGTTTCGGGTTCACCCCTCCACTTT.

CDR3 DNA sequence: TGTGCCAGTAGTGATACAGGGCACGATAATTCACCCCTCCACTTT. Encoded protein: CASSDTGHDNSPLHF. The genes are TRBV19 and TRBJ1-6, with D tentatively TRBD1 (6 bases). Deletions cut 5 bases from V and 5 bases from J, with 13 bases between. The CDR3 runs 15 residues. CDR1 LNHDA and CDR2 SQIVND come from the germline V gene (reference sequence).

The chain recombines TRBV5-1 with TRBJ2-5; 9 positions agree with TRBD1. CDR3 length: 18 residues. The V and J ends lost 5 bases and 5 bases, in that order; junction bases with no gene match: 19. Germline lookup yields CDR1 SGHRS and CDR2 YFSETQ. The CDR3 sequence: CASSSIPGTGQRSETQYF. In DNA form, the CDR3 reads TGCGCCAGCAGTTCTATACCCGGGACAGGGCAGAGGTCCGAGACCCAGTACTTC. The full variable domain, rest sourced from reference TRBV5-1 and TRBJ2-5, is KAGVTQTPRYLIKTRGQQVTLSCSPISGHRSVSWYQQTPGQGLQFLFEYFSETQRNKGNFPGRFSGRQFSNSRSEMNVSTLELGDSALYLCASSSIPGTGQRSETQYFGPGTRLLVL.

The chain is built from TRBV11-3 and TRBJ1-1; 12 nucleotides align to TRBD1. The CDR3 is made up of 16 amino acids. CDR1 and CDR2 from the germline V gene are SGHNT and YENEEA. The J segment lost 7 bases and the V segment lost 0 bases, leaving 6 bases of the junction unmatched. CDR3 loop: CASSLDGDRGLYEAFF. The CDR3 DNA reads TGTGCCAGCAGCTTAGATGGGGACAGGGGGCTTTATGAAGCTTTCTTT. The full variable domain, in which reference TRBV11-3 and TRBJ1-1 provide the parts outside the CDR3, is EAGVVQSPRYKIIEKKQPVAFWCNPISGHNTLYWYLQNLGQGPELLIRYENEEAVDDSQLPKDRFSAERLKGVDSTLKIQPAELGDSAVYLCASSLDGDRGLYEAFFGQGTRLTVV.

This clone was seen a few times. This chain links TRBV3-1 (or the pseudogene TRBV3-2) with TRBJ2-6; weak D call: TRBD1 (5 bases). CDR3 size: 15 residues. Germline CDR1 and CDR2: LGHDT and YNNKEL (reference sequence). Trimming took off 4 bases at V and 1 base at J, with 8 bases between the two ends. DNA for the CDR3: TGTGCCAGCAGCCTGGGGCAGTCTGGGGCCAACGTCCTGACTTTC. This codes for CASSLGQSGANVLTF.

CDR3 bases: TGTGCCAGCAGTTACCCCGAAGCGGGAGTGGTCGGGGAGCTGTTTTTT. Its translation is CASSYPEAGVVGELFF. The chain combines TRBV6-7 with TRBJ2-2, with 8 bases aligning to TRBD2. TRBV6-7 falls under the ORF class, with uncertain function. CDR3 size: 16 residues. J lost 7 bases, V lost 2 bases, and 9 bases had no gene match.

The table lists this clone with a few counts. The chain combines TRBV9 with TRBJ1-3, with a tentative D call TRBD1 (5 bases). The germline V and J ends were trimmed by 2 bases and 2 bases, with 14 bases remaining between them. Per the germline V gene, CDR1 is SGDLS and CDR2 is YYNGEE. This CDR3 has 16 residues. The CDR3 protein is CASSVDVGGTGNTIYF. The CDR3, as DNA: TGTGCCAGCAGCGTCGATGTGGGGGGAACTGGAAACACCATATATTTT. Variable domain in full (rest from reference TRBV9 and TRBJ1-3): DSGVTQTPKHLITATGQRVTLRCSPRSGDLSVYWYQQSLDQGLQFLIQYYNGEERAKGNILERFSAQQFPDLHSELNLSSLELGDSALYFCASSVDVGGTGNTIYFGEGSWLTVV.

The rearrangement links TRBV6-6 to TRBJ1-1; TRBD1 might be the D (5 bases). The CDR3 spans 13 residues. V lost 5 bases and J 4 bases, leaving 11 bases between the germline ends. Germline V lookup: CDR1 MNHNY, CDR2 SVGAGI (reference sequence). The CDR3 loop is CASSGAAGTEAFF. Written as DNA, the CDR3 is TGTGCCAGCAGTGGGGCAGCTGGCACTGAAGCTTTCTTT.